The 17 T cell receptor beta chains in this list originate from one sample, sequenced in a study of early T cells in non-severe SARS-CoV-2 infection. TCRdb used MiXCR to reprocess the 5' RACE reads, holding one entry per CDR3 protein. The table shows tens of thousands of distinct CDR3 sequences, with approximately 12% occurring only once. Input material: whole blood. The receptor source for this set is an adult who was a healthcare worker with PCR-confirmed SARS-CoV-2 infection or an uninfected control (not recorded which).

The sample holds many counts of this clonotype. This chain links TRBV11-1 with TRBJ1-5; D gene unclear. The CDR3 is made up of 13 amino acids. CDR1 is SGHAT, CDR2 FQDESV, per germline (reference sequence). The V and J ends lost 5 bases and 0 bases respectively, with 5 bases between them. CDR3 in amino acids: CASSKNSNQPQHF. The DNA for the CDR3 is TGTGCCAGCAGCAAGAATAGCAATCAGCCCCAGCATTTT.

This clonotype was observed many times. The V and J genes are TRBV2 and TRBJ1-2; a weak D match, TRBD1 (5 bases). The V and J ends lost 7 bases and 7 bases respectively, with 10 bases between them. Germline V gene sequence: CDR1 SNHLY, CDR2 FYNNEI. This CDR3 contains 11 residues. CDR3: CASTGTAGYTF. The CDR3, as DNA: TGTGCCAGCACCGGGACGGCTGGCTACACCTTC. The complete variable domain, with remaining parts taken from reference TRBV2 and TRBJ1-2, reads EPEVTQTPSHQVTQMGQEVILRCVPISNHLYFYWYRQILGQKVEFLVSFYNNEISEKSEIFDDQFSVERPDGSNFTLKIRSTKLEDSAMYFCASTGTAGYTFGSGTRLTVV.

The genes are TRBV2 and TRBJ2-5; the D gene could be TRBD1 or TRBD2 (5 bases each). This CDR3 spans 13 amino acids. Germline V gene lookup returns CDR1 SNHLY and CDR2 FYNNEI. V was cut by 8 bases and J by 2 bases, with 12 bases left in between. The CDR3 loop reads CASGGRRQETQYF. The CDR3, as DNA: TGTGCCAGCGGGGGACGGAGGCAAGAGACCCAGTACTTC. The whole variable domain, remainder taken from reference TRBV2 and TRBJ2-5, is EPEVTQTPSHQVTQMGQEVILRCVPISNHLYFYWYRQILGQKVEFLVSFYNNEISEKSEIFDDQFSVERPDGSNFTLKIRSTKLEDSAMYFCASGGRRQETQYFGPGTRLLVL.

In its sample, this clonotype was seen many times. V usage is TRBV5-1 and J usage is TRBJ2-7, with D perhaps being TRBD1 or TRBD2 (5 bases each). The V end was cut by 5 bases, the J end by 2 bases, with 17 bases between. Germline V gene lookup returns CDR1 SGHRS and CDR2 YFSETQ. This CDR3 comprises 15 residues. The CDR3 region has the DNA TGCGCCAGCAGGGCCGGGACCGCCGCACCCTACGAGCAGTACTTC. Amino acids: CASRAGTAAPYEQYF.

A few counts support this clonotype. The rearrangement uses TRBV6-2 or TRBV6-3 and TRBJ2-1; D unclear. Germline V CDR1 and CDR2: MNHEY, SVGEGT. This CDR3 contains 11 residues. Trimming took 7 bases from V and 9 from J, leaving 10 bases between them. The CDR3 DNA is TGTGCCAGCAAACACGTACTTGAGCAGTTCTTC. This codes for CASKHVLEQFF.

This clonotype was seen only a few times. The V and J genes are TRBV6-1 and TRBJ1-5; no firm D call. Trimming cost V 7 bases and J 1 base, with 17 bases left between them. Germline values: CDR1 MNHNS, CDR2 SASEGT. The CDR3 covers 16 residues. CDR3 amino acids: CASNGGVLMSNQPQHF. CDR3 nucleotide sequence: TGTGCCAGCAACGGTGGGGTATTAATGAGCAATCAGCCCCAGCATTTT.

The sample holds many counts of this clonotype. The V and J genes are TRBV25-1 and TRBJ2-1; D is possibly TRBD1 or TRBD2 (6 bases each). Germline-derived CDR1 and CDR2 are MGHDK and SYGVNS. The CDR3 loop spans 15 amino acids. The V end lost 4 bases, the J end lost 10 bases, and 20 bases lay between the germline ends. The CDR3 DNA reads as TGTGCCAGCAGTGCAGGACAGCCTCCAGGGAGGGAGCAGTTCTTC. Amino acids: CASSAGQPPGREQFF.

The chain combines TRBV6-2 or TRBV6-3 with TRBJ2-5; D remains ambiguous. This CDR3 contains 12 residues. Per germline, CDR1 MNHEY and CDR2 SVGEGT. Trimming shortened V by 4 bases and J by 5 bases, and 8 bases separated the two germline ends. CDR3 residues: CASSSVVETQYF. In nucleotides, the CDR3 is TGTGCCAGCAGTTCGGTGGTGGAGACCCAGTACTTC.

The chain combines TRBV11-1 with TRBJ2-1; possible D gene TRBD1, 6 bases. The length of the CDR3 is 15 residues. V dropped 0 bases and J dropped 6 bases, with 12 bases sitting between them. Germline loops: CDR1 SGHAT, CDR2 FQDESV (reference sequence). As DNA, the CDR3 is TGTGCCAGCAGCTTAGCCGGACAGTTTTTCAATGAGCAGTTCTTC. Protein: CASSLAGQFFNEQFF.

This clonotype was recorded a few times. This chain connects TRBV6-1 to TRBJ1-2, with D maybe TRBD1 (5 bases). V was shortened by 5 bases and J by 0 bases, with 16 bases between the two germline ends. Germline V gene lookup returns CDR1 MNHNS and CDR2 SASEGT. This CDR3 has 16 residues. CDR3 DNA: TGTGCCAGCAGTTCTTTAGCGACAGAAGCTAACTATGGCTACACCTTC. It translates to CASSSLATEANYGYTF.

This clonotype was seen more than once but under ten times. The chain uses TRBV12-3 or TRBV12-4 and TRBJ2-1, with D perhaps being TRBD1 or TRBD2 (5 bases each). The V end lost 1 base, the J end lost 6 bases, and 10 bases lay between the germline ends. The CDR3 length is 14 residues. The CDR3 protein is CASSLGDHGNEQFF. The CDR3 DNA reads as TGTGCCAGCAGTTTAGGGGACCACGGCAATGAGCAGTTCTTC.

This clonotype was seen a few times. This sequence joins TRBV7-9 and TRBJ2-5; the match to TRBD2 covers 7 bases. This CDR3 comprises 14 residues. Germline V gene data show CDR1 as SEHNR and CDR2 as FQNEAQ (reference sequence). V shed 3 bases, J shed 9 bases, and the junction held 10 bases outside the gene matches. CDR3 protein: CASSFGLETRPQYF. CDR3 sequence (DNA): TGTGCCAGCAGCTTCGGACTAGAAACCCGGCCCCAGTACTTC.

The CDR3 protein is CASSSGTRSTKNIQYF. Here the CDR3 DNA reads TGTGCCAGCAGCTCCGGGACAAGAAGTACCAAAAACATTCAGTACTTC. The V call is TRBV12-3 or TRBV12-4, the J call TRBJ2-4; TRBD1 might be the D (6 bases). V lost 6 bases and J 2 bases, leaving 17 bases between the germline ends. The CDR3 loop spans 16 amino acids.

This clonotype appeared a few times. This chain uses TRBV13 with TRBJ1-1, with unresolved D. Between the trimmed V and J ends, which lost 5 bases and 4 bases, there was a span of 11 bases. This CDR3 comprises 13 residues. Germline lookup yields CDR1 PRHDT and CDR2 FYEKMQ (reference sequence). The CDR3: CASSRRVGTEAFF. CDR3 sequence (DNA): TGTGCCAGCAGCAGGAGGGTAGGCACTGAAGCTTTCTTT. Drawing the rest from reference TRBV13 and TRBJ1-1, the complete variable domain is AAGVIQSPRHLIKEKRETATLKCYPIPRHDTVYWYQQGPGQDPQFLISFYEKMQSDKGSIPDRFSAQQFSDYHSELNMSSLELGDSALYFCASSRRVGTEAFFGQGTRLTVV.

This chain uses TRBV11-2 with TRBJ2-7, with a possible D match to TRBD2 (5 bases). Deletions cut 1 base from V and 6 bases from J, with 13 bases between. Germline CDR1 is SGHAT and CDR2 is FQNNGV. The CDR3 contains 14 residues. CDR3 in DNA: TGTGCCAGCAGCTTAGCCCAGAGGGCGGTCGAGCAGTACTTC. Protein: CASSLAQRAVEQYF.

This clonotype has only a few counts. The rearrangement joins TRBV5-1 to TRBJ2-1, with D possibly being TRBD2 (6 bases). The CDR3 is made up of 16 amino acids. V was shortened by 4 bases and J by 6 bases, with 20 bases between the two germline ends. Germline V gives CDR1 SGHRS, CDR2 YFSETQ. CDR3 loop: CASSTGLWGEVNEQFF. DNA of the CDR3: TGCGCCAGCAGCACTGGTTTGTGGGGGGAGGTCAATGAGCAGTTCTTC.

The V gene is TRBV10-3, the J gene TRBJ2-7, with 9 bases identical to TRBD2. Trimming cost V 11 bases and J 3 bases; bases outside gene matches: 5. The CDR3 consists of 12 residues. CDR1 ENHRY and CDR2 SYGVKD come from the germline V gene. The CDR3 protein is CAASGGNYEQYF. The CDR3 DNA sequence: TGTGCCGCGAGCGGGGGGAACTACGAGCAGTACTTC.